The sequence of this TCR beta chain was determined in a study of blood T cell repertoires in COVID-19. Assay: immunoSEQ multiplex PCR; the TCRdb copy retains only in-frame clones and omits some. The sample lists about 230,000 clones; 65% to 85% were seen once. With 5 bases removed from V and 1 base from J, the gap between germline ends came to 11 bases. The CDR3 runs to 14 residues. The germline gives CDR1 MNHEY, CDR2 SVGAGI. This sequence originates from an elderly woman with acute or convalescent COVID-19. V gene TRBV6-5 combines with J gene TRBJ1-1; D call uncertain. Sequencing input: peripheral blood. Written as DNA, the CDR3 is TGTGCCAGCAGTCGACCGGGAGCGAACACTGAAGCTTTCTTT. Encoded protein: CASSRPGANTEAFF.